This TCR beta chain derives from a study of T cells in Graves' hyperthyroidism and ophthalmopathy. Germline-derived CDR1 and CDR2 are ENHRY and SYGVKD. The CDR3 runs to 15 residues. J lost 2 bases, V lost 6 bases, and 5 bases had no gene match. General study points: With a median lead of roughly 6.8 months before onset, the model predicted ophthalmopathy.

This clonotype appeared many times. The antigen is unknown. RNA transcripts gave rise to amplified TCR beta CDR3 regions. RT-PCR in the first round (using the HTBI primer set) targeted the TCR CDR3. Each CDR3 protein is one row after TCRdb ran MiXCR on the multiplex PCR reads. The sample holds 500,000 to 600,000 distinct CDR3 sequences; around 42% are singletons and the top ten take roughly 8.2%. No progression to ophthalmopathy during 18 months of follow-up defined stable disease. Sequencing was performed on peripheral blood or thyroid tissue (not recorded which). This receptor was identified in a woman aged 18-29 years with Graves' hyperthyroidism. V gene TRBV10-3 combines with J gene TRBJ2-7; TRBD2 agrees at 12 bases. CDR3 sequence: CAIRLAGGPAYEQYF. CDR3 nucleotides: TGTGCCATCAGGCTAGCGGGAGGGCCTGCCTACGAGCAGTACTTC.